This entry features one T cell receptor beta chain sequence. Germline V gives CDR1 LNHDA, CDR2 SQIVND (reference sequence). Between the trimmed V and J ends, which lost 8 bases and 4 bases, there was a span of 18 bases. This CDR3 is built from 15 residues. Positive CCR7 selection of CD45RO-negative cells yielded the naive CD8 cells, and terminally differentiated effector memory CD45RA+ cells were excluded. This record belongs to a study of shared clonotypes between healthy human individuals. The repertoire was sequenced with immunoSEQ multiplex PCR; TCRdb's copy has only in-frame clones and lacks some. The sample holds more than 2 million clones, just over 90% seen once.

This TCR came from a man younger than 30 in good health. Some clones in this sample may be carry-over from other donors' samples. This chain uses TRBV19 with TRBJ2-1; D possibly corresponds to TRBD2 (6 bases). Sequencing input: naive CD8+ T cells from PBMCs. The CDR3 reads CASEMGGTTYNEQFF. The CDR3 DNA sequence: TGTGCCAGTGAGATGGGCGGGACGACTTACAATGAGCAGTTCTTC.